These T cell receptor beta chains were read from a single sample in a study of cytomegalovirus exposure and HLA in healthy donors. TCRdb's table, derived via immunoSEQ multiplex PCR, lists solely in-frame clones and lacks some. The sample includes approximately 88,000 clones, about 80% of them seen just once. The specimen sequenced was PBMCs. The receptors here all came from a male donor in good health and CMV-seronegative. The CDR3 runs from the conserved cysteine through the conserved F or W. A D gene is named only where the DNA matches it firmly. Clone size is shown for a subset of rows, as once, few, many or a class of expanded clone.

CDR3 DNA	CDR3 protein	V gene	D gene	clone size	J gene
TGTGCCAGCAGCCGGGACAGGGGGCGAGGGTCCCAGCCCCAGCATTTT	CASSRDRGRGSQPQHF	TRBV5-6	TRBD1	NA	TRBJ1-5
TGTGCCAGCACCTGGGACAGGGGCGAGGATGGCTACACCTTC	CASTWDRGEDGYTF	TRBV5-6	TRBD1	NA	TRBJ1-2
TGTGCCAGCAGGCAGCCGGGACTATATGGCTACACCTTC	CASRQPGLYGYTF	TRBV27	NA	once	TRBJ1-2
TGTGCCAGCAGTCAGCCCCTCGGGAGCGAAAAACTGTTTTTT	CASSQPLGSEKLFF	TRBV28	NA	NA	TRBJ1-4
TGTGCCAGCAGCAAAACATCGGACAGGTTCTCAGATACGCAGTATTTT	CASSKTSDRFSDTQYF	TRBV7-9	TRBD1	NA	TRBJ2-3
TGTGCCAGCAGCACCCGACAGGGGGCTACCTACGAGCAGTACTTC	CASSTRQGATYEQYF	TRBV7-2	TRBD1	NA	TRBJ2-7
TGTGCCAGCAGCGCAGTCCCAGGGGGCAGCTACGAGCAGTACTTC	CASSAVPGGSYEQYF	TRBV9	TRBD1	few	TRBJ2-7
TGTGCCAGCAGCTTAAGGGCGGGGGATGGCTACACCTTC	CASSLRAGDGYTF	TRBV7-3	NA	few	TRBJ1-2
TGTGCCACCGGGACTAGCGCCAACAATGAGCAGTTCTTC	CATGTSANNEQFF	TRBV2	TRBD2	NA	TRBJ2-1
TGCGCCAGCGCCCTCGGAGTCGGAGGAGTGGACAATGAGCAGTTCTTC	CASALGVGGVDNEQFF	TRBV4-3	NA	NA	TRBJ2-1
TGTGCCAGCAACAGGGGTTCTAGCACAGATACGCAGTATTTT	CASNRGSSTDTQYF	TRBV5-6	TRBD1	few	TRBJ2-3